Here is one TCR beta chain with its context. What this receptor recognizes is not known. Per-base qualities were not stored, and no clone one base away is much larger. From V the trimming removes 4 bases and from J it removes 6 bases, while the gene matches leave 5 bases of the junction unaccounted for. There are 14 amino acids in the CDR3, from cysteine to phenylalanine inclusive. CDR3 DNA is the only sequence kept; it has 42 bases, read in frame from the first base. The germline V gene encodes CDR1 MNHEY and CDR2 SVGAGI. The source of the sample is a study of Ad26.COV2.S vaccination and SARS-CoV-2 variants listed by TCRdb under 2021. Some background on the complete study: Vaccine-arm donors were drawn from COV1001, a multicentre, randomized, double-blind, placebo-controlled phase I-IIa trial of Ad26.COV2.S in healthy adults. Ad26.COV2.S was given intramuscularly at 5x10^10 or 1x10^11 viral particles, as a single shot or as two shots 56 days apart. Sequencing of the TCRbeta repertoire served to evaluate the specificity and breadth of SARS-CoV-2-reactive T cell receptors following Ad26.COV2.S vaccination. The TCR-sequenced set comprised approximately 30 samples: 19 Ad26.COV2.S vaccine recipients, 5 placebo recipients and 8 SARS-CoV-2 convalescent individuals. Trial participants were randomized into five groups of five: low-dose or high-dose Ad26.COV2.S given once or twice, or placebo on both occasions. Investigators remained blinded to trial group allocation during experiments and outcome assessment.

Here is what the overall study found, with its caveats: It was noted by the authors that total T cell responses may have been underestimated by the TCR breadth and depth analyses. Ad26.COV2.S recipients had higher spike-specific TCR breadth than placebo recipients (P = 0.0014). The study was not powered to compare responses between vaccine doses or regimens. After vaccination, spike-specific CD8+ and CD4+ T cell responses were reported to show substantial breadth. Vaccine and placebo recipients had similar non-spike TCR breadth, a finding consistent with the vaccine containing only spike.

Per the publication, the treatment or condition label means: about 20 received Ad26.COV2.S at low or high dose, single or two shots; about five received placebo; per-sample allocation not given. For vaccine and placebo recipients, the sequenced repertoires came from samples collected on day 63 after the first injection. In Cohort 1b, about 27 adults aged 18-55 years were enrolled at a single site in Boston, USA, between 29 July and 7 August 2020. Ad26.COV2.S consisted of a replication-incompetent adenovirus type 26 vector by which a prefusion-stabilized SARS-CoV-2 spike protein from the original Wuhan strain was expressed. TCRbeta CDR3 regions were sequenced with the immunoSEQ Assay. After extraction, genomic DNA underwent amplification by bias-controlled multiplex PCR, followed by high-throughput sequencing. From the authors' description of their analysis: Collapsing and filtering of sequences were performed to quantify the absolute abundance of each unique TCRbeta CDR3 region. T cell fraction was estimated by normalization of TCRbeta template counts to usable DNA, with usable DNA being measured through amplification of reference genes present in all nucleated cells. Repertoire TCRs were annotated as SARS-CoV-2-specific when V gene, CDR3 amino acid sequence and J gene were exactly matched to a known reactive TCR set. The reference SARS-CoV-2 TCR set was obtained from MIRA and was filtered for enrichment in COVID-19-positive ImmuneCODE repertoires, whereby public or cross-reactive TCRs were removed. Using the MIRA antigens, annotated TCRs were further analysed by specific ORF or by position within an ORF. Breadth was defined as annotated unique rearrangements over total unique productive rearrangements; depth was the summed frequency of those rearrangements. TCR breadth was compared between groups using two-sided Wilcoxon rank-sum tests. TCRdb took over this immuneACCESS table, retaining in-frame rearrangements with V and J assigned. Such tables are incomplete; in checked studies, under half of the missing clones stem from an unresolved V gene, and the remainder is unexplained. V and J calls and clone size are given by that table; D and trimming were obtained from the DNA. For this sample there are about 400,000 clones; roughly 90% appear just once. The ten largest clones add up to 3.6% of the sample.

The chain uses TRBV6-5 and TRBJ1-5, and TRBD1 aligns with 8 junction nucleotides. The sequence was obtained from a person aged 18-65 years who received the Ad26.COV2.S COVID-19 vaccine or a placebo. The sequencing here drew on peripheral blood, taken in a trial of Ad26.COV2.S vaccine versus placebo. Here is the DNA: TGTGCCAGCAGTTCGACAGGGGTGGGTCAGCCCCAGCATTTT. The translation is CASSSTGVGQPQHF.